This T cell receptor beta chain was identified in a study of regulatory T cells in long-lasting Graves disease. Study context: Under 3 months of antithyroid drugs had been taken by newly diagnosed Graves' patients.

Time point denoted: newly diagnosed GD, antithyroid drugs for less than 3 months. From RNA extracted from PBMCs, the TCR library was made. Libraries of TCR beta came from iRepertoire HTBI primers plus Arm-PCR of CDR3 regions. Methods used by the authors: Among the samples, 60 to 75 TRBV and around 15 TRBJ segments were identified. Each CDR3 protein gets one entry after TCRdb re-called the multiplex PCR reads with MiXCR. None of the V and J calls come from the authors' own analysis; TCRdb made them. The data hold 400,000 to 500,000 distinct CDR3 sequences, with about 15% observed a single time. In its sample, this clonotype was seen many times. CDR1 is DFQATT, CDR2 SNEGSKA, per germline (reference sequence). The V gene lost 0 bases and the J gene lost 5 bases, with 18 bases spanning the gap. The CDR3 is 16 amino acids. Another study also made use of these data, one on T cells in Graves' hyperthyroidism and ophthalmopathy. That report adds: Initially, a first-round RT-PCR of the TCR CDR3 employed the HTBI primer set.

The chain has TRBV20-1 and TRBJ2-3; D might be TRBD1 (6 bases). The origin of this receptor is a woman in her late teens or twenties with Graves disease. The sample was peripheral blood mononuclear cells (PBMCs), taken at new diagnosis, from a patient treated with antithyroid drugs. As DNA, the CDR3 is TGCAGTGCTAGAGATCATGGCACAGGGCAACGAGATACGCAGTATTTT. It yields the protein CSARDHGTGQRDTQYF.